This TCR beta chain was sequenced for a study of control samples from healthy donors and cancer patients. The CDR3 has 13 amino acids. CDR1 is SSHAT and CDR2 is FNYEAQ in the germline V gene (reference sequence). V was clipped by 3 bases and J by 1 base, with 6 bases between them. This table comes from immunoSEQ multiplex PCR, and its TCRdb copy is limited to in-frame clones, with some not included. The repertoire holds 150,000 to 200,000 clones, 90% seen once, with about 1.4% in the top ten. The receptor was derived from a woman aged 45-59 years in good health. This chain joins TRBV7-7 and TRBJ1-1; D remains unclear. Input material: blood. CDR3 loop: CASSFASNTEAFF. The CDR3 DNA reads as TGTGCCAGCAGCTTTGCGTCGAACACTGAAGCTTTCTTT.